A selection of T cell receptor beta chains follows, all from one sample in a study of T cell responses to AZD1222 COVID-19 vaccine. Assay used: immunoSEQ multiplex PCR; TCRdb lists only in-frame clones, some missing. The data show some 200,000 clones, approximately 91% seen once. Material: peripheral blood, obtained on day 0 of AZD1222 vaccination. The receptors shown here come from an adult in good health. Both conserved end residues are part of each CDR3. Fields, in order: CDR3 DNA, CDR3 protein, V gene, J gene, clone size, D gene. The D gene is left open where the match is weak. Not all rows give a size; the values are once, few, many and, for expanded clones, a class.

cdr3_nt: TGTGCCAGCAGCTGGGGACAGGGGGCAACTCAGCCCCAGCATTTT; cdr3_aa: CASSWGQGATQPQHF; v_call: TRBV7-2; j_call: TRBJ1-5; clone_size: -; d_call: TRBD1
cdr3_nt: TGTGCCAGCAGCTTGGGGGGACCGGTGGGCTACGAGCAGTACTTC; cdr3_aa: CASSLGGPVGYEQYF; v_call: TRBV5-5; j_call: TRBJ2-7; clone_size: -; d_call: -
cdr3_nt: TGTGCCAGCAGCGCCGGGACAGCGCTGTATGGCTACACCTTC; cdr3_aa: CASSAGTALYGYTF; v_call: TRBV9; j_call: TRBJ1-2; clone_size: -; d_call: TRBD1
cdr3_nt: TGCAGTGCTCCCCGCGGAAACACCATATATTTT; cdr3_aa: CSAPRGNTIYF; v_call: TRBV20-1; j_call: TRBJ1-3; clone_size: few; d_call: -
cdr3_nt: TGTGCCACCAGTGATTTCCCTTCAGGGGGCGCGTCGGACACTGAAGCTTTCTTT; cdr3_aa: CATSDFPSGGASDTEAFF; v_call: TRBV24-1; j_call: TRBJ1-1; clone_size: once; d_call: TRBD1
cdr3_nt: TGTGCCAGCAGTCAGGGGCAGCCCCAGCATTTT; cdr3_aa: CASSQGQPQHF; v_call: TRBV12-3/TRBV12-4; j_call: TRBJ1-5; clone_size: once; d_call: -
cdr3_nt: TGTGCCAGCAGCGCCGGGACAGGGCCTCGGGTCACCGGGGAGCTGTTTTTT; cdr3_aa: CASSAGTGPRVTGELFF; v_call: TRBV9; j_call: TRBJ2-2; clone_size: -; d_call: TRBD1
cdr3_nt: TGTGCCATCAGTGAGATAGGTCCCCTTGGGGAGCTGTTTTTT; cdr3_aa: CAISEIGPLGELFF; v_call: TRBV10-3; j_call: TRBJ2-2; clone_size: -; d_call: -
cdr3_nt: TGTGCCAGCAGTTTCTCGCCGGTTGTTGGCTACACCTTC; cdr3_aa: CASSFSPVVGYTF; v_call: TRBV27; j_call: TRBJ1-2; clone_size: -; d_call: -
cdr3_nt: TGTGCCAGCAGCTTAGATCTGGGCAAAGATACGCAGTATTTT; cdr3_aa: CASSLDLGKDTQYF; v_call: TRBV11-2; j_call: TRBJ2-3; clone_size: -; d_call: -
cdr3_nt: TGTGCCAGCAGTGACTCTGCTACCACAGATACGCAGTATTTT; cdr3_aa: CASSDSATTDTQYF; v_call: TRBV6-4; j_call: TRBJ2-3; clone_size: -; d_call: -
cdr3_nt: TGTGCCAGCAGCCCGACAGGGAGGTCTGAAGCTTTCTTT; cdr3_aa: CASSPTGRSEAFF; v_call: TRBV3-1/TRBV3-2; j_call: TRBJ1-1; clone_size: -; d_call: TRBD1
cdr3_nt: TGCGCCAGCAGCCAAGATCACACTTACAATGAGCAGTTCTTC; cdr3_aa: CASSQDHTYNEQFF; v_call: TRBV4-3; j_call: TRBJ2-1; clone_size: -; d_call: -
cdr3_nt: TGTGCCAGCAGCGAACTAGCGGGAGGATATGAGCAGTTCTTC; cdr3_aa: CASSELAGGYEQFF; v_call: TRBV2; j_call: TRBJ2-1; clone_size: -; d_call: TRBD2
cdr3_nt: TGTGCCATCAGTAGCAGGGAATCCGCAGATACGCAGTATTTT; cdr3_aa: CAISSRESADTQYF; v_call: TRBV10-3; j_call: TRBJ2-3; clone_size: -; d_call: -
cdr3_nt: TGTGCCAGCAGCGTAGGAATGAGCCCCCGCTATGGCTACACCTTC; cdr3_aa: CASSVGMSPRYGYTF; v_call: TRBV9; j_call: TRBJ1-2; clone_size: -; d_call: -
cdr3_nt: TGTGCCAGCAGCCGGACAGGGTACGTGGCAGATACGCAGTATTTT; cdr3_aa: CASSRTGYVADTQYF; v_call: TRBV6-5; j_call: TRBJ2-3; clone_size: -; d_call: TRBD1
cdr3_nt: TGTGCCAGCAGTCAAAGGGCGGGGGGAAGCACAGATACGCAGTATTTT; cdr3_aa: CASSQRAGGSTDTQYF; v_call: TRBV27; j_call: TRBJ2-3; clone_size: -; d_call: TRBD2
cdr3_nt: TGTGCCAGCAGCGTAACCGGGAGCTCCTACAATGAGCAGTTCTTC; cdr3_aa: CASSVTGSSYNEQFF; v_call: TRBV9; j_call: TRBJ2-1; clone_size: -; d_call: -
cdr3_nt: TGTGCCAGCAGTGAAGTAGGGTTCAACACTGAAGCTTTCTTT; cdr3_aa: CASSEVGFNTEAFF; v_call: TRBV2; j_call: TRBJ1-1; clone_size: -; d_call: -
cdr3_nt: TGTGCCAGCAGCGTAGGCCCCCACGGGGCTAGCGGTATTCCCCTTAGCACAGATACGCAGTATTTT; cdr3_aa: CASSVGPHGASGIPLSTDTQYF; v_call: TRBV9; j_call: TRBJ2-3; clone_size: -; d_call: TRBD2
cdr3_nt: TGTGCCAGCAGTTTTGGGCCCCCGGGACTAGCGGAGAGGAACTCCTACAATGAGCAGTTCTTC; cdr3_aa: CASSFGPPGLAERNSYNEQFF; v_call: TRBV27; j_call: TRBJ2-1; clone_size: -; d_call: TRBD2
cdr3_nt: TGTGCCAGCAGTTACGTTCTAGCGGGATCCTCAGATACGCAGTATTTT; cdr3_aa: CASSYVLAGSSDTQYF; v_call: TRBV6-2/TRBV6-3; j_call: TRBJ2-3; clone_size: -; d_call: TRBD2
cdr3_nt: TGTGCCAGCAGCTTAGTTGGCGGGGGGGCCGGGGAGACCCAGTACTTC; cdr3_aa: CASSLVGGGAGETQYF; v_call: TRBV7-2; j_call: TRBJ2-5; clone_size: -; d_call: TRBD2
cdr3_nt: TGTGCCAGCAGCGTTGGGCAACGCACTGAAGCTTTCTTT; cdr3_aa: CASSVGQRTEAFF; v_call: TRBV9; j_call: TRBJ1-1; clone_size: -; d_call: -
cdr3_nt: TGTGCCAGCAGCGTAGAGATGGACCCAAGCGAGCAGTACTTC; cdr3_aa: CASSVEMDPSEQYF; v_call: TRBV9; j_call: TRBJ2-7; clone_size: -; d_call: -
cdr3_nt: TGTGCCAGCAGCAGGGTCCGGGACAGACCTAATGAAAAACTGTTTTTT; cdr3_aa: CASSRVRDRPNEKLFF; v_call: TRBV6-2/TRBV6-3; j_call: TRBJ1-4; clone_size: -; d_call: TRBD1
cdr3_nt: TGTGCCAGCAGCGTACTACAGGGGACCGGGGAGCTGTTTTTT; cdr3_aa: CASSVLQGTGELFF; v_call: TRBV9; j_call: TRBJ2-2; clone_size: -; d_call: TRBD1
cdr3_nt: TGTGCCAGCAGCTTAGTGATAGGGCGGGGCGGAACTTACGAGCAGTACTTC; cdr3_aa: CASSLVIGRGGTYEQYF; v_call: TRBV7-9; j_call: TRBJ2-7; clone_size: -; d_call: -
cdr3_nt: TGTGCCAGCAGCGTACTAGCGGGAGGGGCAGATACGCAGTATTTT; cdr3_aa: CASSVLAGGADTQYF; v_call: TRBV9; j_call: TRBJ2-3; clone_size: -; d_call: TRBD2
cdr3_nt: TGTGCCAGCAGCTCTAAAGAGACCCAGTACTTC; cdr3_aa: CASSSKETQYF; v_call: TRBV7-9; j_call: TRBJ2-5; clone_size: -; d_call: -
cdr3_nt: TGTGCCAGCAGCTTAAAGTCCGGGACTTTCAATGAGCAGTTCTTC; cdr3_aa: CASSLKSGTFNEQFF; v_call: TRBV7-8; j_call: TRBJ2-1; clone_size: -; d_call: -
cdr3_nt: TGCGCCAGCAGCTTGGCCCCTAGCGGGAGCTCCTACAATGAGCAGTTCTTC; cdr3_aa: CASSLAPSGSSYNEQFF; v_call: TRBV5-1; j_call: TRBJ2-1; clone_size: -; d_call: TRBD2
cdr3_nt: TGCGCCAGCAGCTTGTATACTAGTCGCGAGCAGTACTTC; cdr3_aa: CASSLYTSREQYF; v_call: TRBV5-1; j_call: TRBJ2-7; clone_size: -; d_call: -
cdr3_nt: TGTGCCACCAGCAGAGATAGGGGGGGATTTTCACCCCTCCACTTT; cdr3_aa: CATSRDRGGFSPLHF; v_call: TRBV15; j_call: TRBJ1-6; clone_size: -; d_call: -
cdr3_nt: TGTGCCAGCAGCCACGGGACTAGCGGGAGGGAGGACTACGAGCAGTACTTC; cdr3_aa: CASSHGTSGREDYEQYF; v_call: TRBV7-8; j_call: TRBJ2-7; clone_size: -; d_call: TRBD2
cdr3_nt: TGTGCCAGCAGTCAAAATATGGCCGGGGTGAACACTGAAGCTTTCTTT; cdr3_aa: CASSQNMAGVNTEAFF; v_call: TRBV25-1; j_call: TRBJ1-1; clone_size: -; d_call: -
cdr3_nt: TGTGCCAGCAGTCCCCTTGGGGACAGCCAAGAGACCCAGTACTTC; cdr3_aa: CASSPLGDSQETQYF; v_call: TRBV28; j_call: TRBJ2-5; clone_size: few; d_call: TRBD1
cdr3_nt: TGTGCCAGTAGTATAGCGGCGGGGAAGGACACTGAAGCTTTCTTT; cdr3_aa: CASSIAAGKDTEAFF; v_call: TRBV19; j_call: TRBJ1-1; clone_size: -; d_call: -
cdr3_nt: TGTGCCAGCAGGGCAAGACCCTACGAGCAGTACTTC; cdr3_aa: CASRARPYEQYF; v_call: TRBV28; j_call: TRBJ2-7; clone_size: -; d_call: -
cdr3_nt: TGTGCCAGCAGCACCCAGCCAGCAGCTAATGAAAAACTGTTTTTT; cdr3_aa: CASSTQPAANEKLFF; v_call: TRBV3-1/TRBV3-2; j_call: TRBJ1-4; clone_size: -; d_call: -
cdr3_nt: TGCGCCAGCAGCTATGGGCCTAGGAGGGAGACCCAGTACTTC; cdr3_aa: CASSYGPRRETQYF; v_call: TRBV5-1; j_call: TRBJ2-5; clone_size: -; d_call: -
cdr3_nt: TGTGCCAGCAGCGTAGGAGGGGGACTAGCGGGGAGGTTGGAGACCCAGTACTTC; cdr3_aa: CASSVGGGLAGRLETQYF; v_call: TRBV9; j_call: TRBJ2-5; clone_size: -; d_call: TRBD2
cdr3_nt: TGTGCCAGCAGCTCAGGAGACAGCGGATATAATGAAAAACTGTTTTTT; cdr3_aa: CASSSGDSGYNEKLFF; v_call: TRBV3-1/TRBV3-2; j_call: TRBJ1-4; clone_size: -; d_call: -
cdr3_nt: TGCGCCAGCAGCGAGACAGGGGGCTTTCAGTACTTC; cdr3_aa: CASSETGGFQYF; v_call: TRBV5-1; j_call: TRBJ2-7; clone_size: -; d_call: TRBD1
cdr3_nt: TGTGCCAGCAGCGTAGAATCTAGCGGGAGCTCCTACAATGAGCAGTTCTTC; cdr3_aa: CASSVESSGSSYNEQFF; v_call: TRBV9; j_call: TRBJ2-1; clone_size: -; d_call: TRBD2
cdr3_nt: TGTGCCAGCAGTTACAGTAGCGGGGCCGGAGATACGCAGTATTTT; cdr3_aa: CASSYSSGAGDTQYF; v_call: TRBV6-2/TRBV6-3; j_call: TRBJ2-3; clone_size: -; d_call: TRBD2
cdr3_nt: TGTGCCACCAGCAGAGATCTGGGTTCTGAAGCTTTCTTT; cdr3_aa: CATSRDLGSEAFF; v_call: TRBV15; j_call: TRBJ1-1; clone_size: -; d_call: -
cdr3_nt: TGTGCCAGCAGGCTGAACACCGGGGAGCTGTTTTTT; cdr3_aa: CASRLNTGELFF; v_call: TRBV11-2; j_call: TRBJ2-2; clone_size: -; d_call: -
cdr3_nt: TGTGCCACCAGTGGGGGGACTAATAGCAATCAGCCCCAGCATTTT; cdr3_aa: CATSGGTNSNQPQHF; v_call: TRBV24-1; j_call: TRBJ1-5; clone_size: -; d_call: -
cdr3_nt: TGCGCCAGCAGTCAATCGGCGGGTTGGCAGCCCCAGCATTTT; cdr3_aa: CASSQSAGWQPQHF; v_call: TRBV23-1; j_call: TRBJ1-5; clone_size: once; d_call: -
cdr3_nt: TGTGCCAGCAGTTTATATCCTCTCAGTGGCTATAATTCACCCCTCCACTTT; cdr3_aa: CASSLYPLSGYNSPLHF; v_call: TRBV28; j_call: TRBJ1-6; clone_size: -; d_call: -
cdr3_nt: TGTGCCAGCAGCGAGACTAGCGGGAGGCCCGGGGAGCTGTTTTTT; cdr3_aa: CASSETSGRPGELFF; v_call: TRBV28; j_call: TRBJ2-2; clone_size: -; d_call: TRBD2
cdr3_nt: TGTGCCATCAGTGAGGGGGCGGCGGGAAACACCATATATTTT; cdr3_aa: CAISEGAAGNTIYF; v_call: TRBV10-3; j_call: TRBJ1-3; clone_size: -; d_call: -
cdr3_nt: TGCGCCAGCAGCCCCCAGAGGGGCCTAGCCAAAAACATTCAGTACTTC; cdr3_aa: CASSPQRGLAKNIQYF; v_call: TRBV4-3; j_call: TRBJ2-4; clone_size: -; d_call: -
cdr3_nt: TGTGCCAGCAGCTTAAACCGTCTAGAAGCTTTCTTT; cdr3_aa: CASSLNRLEAFF; v_call: TRBV7-9; j_call: TRBJ1-1; clone_size: -; d_call: -
cdr3_nt: TGCGCCAGCAGCCAATGGGCTGCAACTAATGAAAAACTGTTTTTT; cdr3_aa: CASSQWAATNEKLFF; v_call: TRBV4-1; j_call: TRBJ1-4; clone_size: -; d_call: -